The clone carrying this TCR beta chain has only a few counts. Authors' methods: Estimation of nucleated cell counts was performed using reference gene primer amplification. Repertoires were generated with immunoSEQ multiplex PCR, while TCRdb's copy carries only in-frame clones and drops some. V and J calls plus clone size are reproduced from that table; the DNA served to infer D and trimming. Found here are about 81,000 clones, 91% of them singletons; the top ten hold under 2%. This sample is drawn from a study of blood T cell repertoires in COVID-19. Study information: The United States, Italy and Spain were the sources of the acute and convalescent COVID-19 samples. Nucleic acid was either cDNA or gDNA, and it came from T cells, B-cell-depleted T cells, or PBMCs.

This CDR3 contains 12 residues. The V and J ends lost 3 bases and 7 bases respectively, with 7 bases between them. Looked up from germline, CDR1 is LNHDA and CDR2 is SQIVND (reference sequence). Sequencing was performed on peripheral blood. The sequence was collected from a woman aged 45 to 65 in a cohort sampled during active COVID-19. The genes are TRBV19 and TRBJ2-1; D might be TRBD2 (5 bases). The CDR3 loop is CASSMTGNEQFF. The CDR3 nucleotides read TGTGCCAGTAGTATGACGGGAAATGAGCAGTTCTTC.